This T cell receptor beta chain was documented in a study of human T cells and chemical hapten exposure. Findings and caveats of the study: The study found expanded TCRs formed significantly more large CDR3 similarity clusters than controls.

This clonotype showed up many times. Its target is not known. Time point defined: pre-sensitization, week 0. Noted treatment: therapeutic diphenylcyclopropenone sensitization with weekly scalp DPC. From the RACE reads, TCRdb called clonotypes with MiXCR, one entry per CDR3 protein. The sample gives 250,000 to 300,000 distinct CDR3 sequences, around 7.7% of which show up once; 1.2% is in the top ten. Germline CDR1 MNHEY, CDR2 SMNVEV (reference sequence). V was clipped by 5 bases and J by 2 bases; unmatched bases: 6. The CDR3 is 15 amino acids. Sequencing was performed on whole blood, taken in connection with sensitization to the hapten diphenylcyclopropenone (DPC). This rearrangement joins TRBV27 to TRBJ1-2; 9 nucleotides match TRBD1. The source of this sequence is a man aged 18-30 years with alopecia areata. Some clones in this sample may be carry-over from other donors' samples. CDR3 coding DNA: TGTGCCAGCAGTCCATGGACAGGGGCCAACTATGGCTACACCTTC. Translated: CASSPWTGANYGYTF.